This T cell receptor beta chain was identified during a study of T cells in Graves' hyperthyroidism and ophthalmopathy. Study results and caveats: Blood also carried most thyroid clonotypes expanded above 0.001. By a 13 V-J model, ophthalmopathy was set apart from stable hyperthyroidism.

Fresh peripheral blood, roughly 10 ml, was the source of the PBMCs. The length of the CDR3 is 14 residues. Germline assignment: CDR1 GTSNPN and CDR2 SVGIG (reference sequence). Trimming cost V 2 bases and J 7 bases; bases outside gene matches: 3. Regions amplified from RNA transcripts were the TCR beta CDR3 regions. The primer set for the first-round RT-PCR of the TCR CDR3 was HTBI. TCRdb passed the multiplex PCR reads through MiXCR, listing each CDR3 protein once. Of some 550,000 distinct CDR3 sequences detected, approximately 15% appear once; the ten largest clones hold approximately 3.5%. This clonotype was detected many times. The antigen is undetermined.

V is TRBV30 and J is TRBJ1-4; 11 bases are shared with TRBD1. This TCR was sampled from a woman aged 40 to 49 with Graves' ophthalmopathy. Material: blood. The CDR3 coding sequence is TGTGCCTGGAGTCCGGGACAGGGGGTTGAAAAACTGTTTTTT. Protein product: CAWSPGQGVEKLFF.